This TCR beta chain is from a study of blood T cell repertoires in COVID-19. This clone was seen a single time. The repertoire was sequenced with immunoSEQ multiplex PCR; TCRdb's copy has only in-frame clones and lacks some. This sample has over 250,000 clones; about nine tenths occur once, and the top ten carry under 2.5%. Trimming cost V 4 bases and J 2 bases, with 17 bases left between them. Germline V gives CDR1 SGHVS, CDR2 FQNEAQ. The CDR3 totals 17 residues. This sequence joins TRBV7-8 and TRBJ2-2; a possible D gene is TRBD2 (6 bases). Material for sequencing was peripheral blood. The receptor comes from a man aged 50-60 years with acute or convalescent COVID-19. Written as DNA, the CDR3 is TGTGCCAGCAGCTCTAAACCGGGACTGGGCAACACCGGGGAGCTGTTTTTT. This gives the protein CASSSKPGLGNTGELFF.